Shown below are 14 T cell receptor beta chains from a single sample sequenced in a study of vaccination and CD4 T cells after COVID-19 (dated by TCRdb to between 2022 and 2023). The treatment or condition label corresponds to: roughly ten-day PBMC culture with coronavirus spike peptide pools or control peptides (ViraFEST assay). Libraries were made using PCR. Sequencing was carried out with an Illumina iSeq 100. DNA from cultured CD4+ T cells underwent TCR sequencing with the Oncomine TCR Beta short-read assay at the Johns Hopkins FTIC core. TCRdb took the public reads, trimmed them with fastp at Q25, ran MiXCR for clone calling and kept in-frame beta chains. Rows with a matching CDR3 protein are joined into one entry that keeps the most common DNA and genes. The sample table holds 20,000 to 25,000 distinct CDR3 sequences, of which around 48% were seen once. The ten most abundant clones make up roughly 4.9% of the sample.

Their antigens are not known. The sequenced sample consisted of CD4+ T cells from blood, cultured in vitro. These receptors were collected from a human donor who had recovered from COVID-19.

This chain links TRBV5-4 with TRBJ1-1; 7 bases fit TRBD1. Trimming cost V 3 bases and J 1 base; bases outside gene matches: 6. CDR1 and CDR2 from the germline V gene are SGHNT and YYREEE (reference sequence). The CDR3 is made up of 15 amino acids. The CDR3 DNA follows: TGTGCCAGCAGCTACCTCGACAGGGCGAACACTGAAGCTTTCTTT. Its translation is CASSYLDRANTEAFF.

V is TRBV20-1 and J is TRBJ2-7; D gene ambiguous. Between the trimmed V and J ends, which lost 3 bases and 6 bases, there was a span of 9 bases. There are 11 residues in the CDR3. Germline V lookup: CDR1 DFQATT, CDR2 SNEGSKA (reference sequence). CDR3 in amino acids: CSARIGREQYF. The DNA of the CDR3 is TGCAGTGCTAGGATCGGGCGCGAGCAGTACTTC.

The chain recombines TRBV7-6 with TRBJ2-7; 9 nucleotides match TRBD1. Germline lookup yields CDR1 SGHVS and CDR2 FNYEAQ. With 5 bases clipped from V and 6 bases from J, the junction kept 8 bases outside the gene matches. This CDR3 spans 14 amino acids. The CDR3 region is CASSPRATGGEQYF. CDR3 DNA sequence: TGTGCCAGCAGCCCTAGGGCGACAGGGGGCGAGCAGTACTTC.

The chain combines TRBV15 with TRBJ1-3; D is uncertain. V was cut by 3 bases and J by 1 base, with 7 bases left in between. CDR3 length: 14 amino acids. Germline values: CDR1 LNHNV, CDR2 YYDKDF (reference sequence). CDR3 amino acids: CATSSGFSGNTIYF. CDR3 DNA sequence: TGTGCCACCAGCAGCGGGTTTTCTGGAAACACCATATATTTT.

The gene calls are TRBV6-5 and TRBJ1-1; unclear D gene. V was cut by 0 bases and J by 1 base, with 6 bases left in between. CDR3 size: 14 residues. Germline CDR1 MNHEY, CDR2 SVGAGI. The CDR3 region has the DNA TGTGCCAGCAGTTACTCAGGGCGGAACACTGAAGCTTTCTTT. The encoded protein is CASSYSGRNTEAFF.

The chain joins TRBV11-2 to TRBJ2-5; tentatively, D is TRBD2 (7 bases). This CDR3 is 16 amino acids long. V dropped 1 base and J dropped 2 bases, with 14 bases sitting between them. The germline V gene encodes CDR1 SGHAT and CDR2 FQNNGV. CDR3 nucleotide sequence: TGTGCCAGCAGCTTAGTTATCGGGGGGCAGCAAGAGACCCAGTACTTC. This sequence encodes CASSLVIGGQQETQYF.

This clonotype has just a few counts. The J gene is TRBJ1-2, the V gene TRBV6-1, with 10 bases aligning to TRBD1. The CDR3 contains 15 residues. With 4 bases clipped from V and 8 bases from J, the junction kept 10 bases outside the gene matches. Germline CDR1 is MNHNS and CDR2 is SASEGT. In nucleotides, the CDR3 is TGTGCCAGCAGTGTTAGTTTCGGGACAGGGGTCGGCTACACCTTC. It specifies CASSVSFGTGVGYTF.

This clonotype was detected a few times. The V gene is TRBV27, the J gene TRBJ2-1, with TRBD1 matching over 7 bases. V was clipped by 5 bases and J by 7 bases; unmatched bases: 11. The CDR3 is 15 residues long. Germline CDR1 reads MNHEY; CDR2 reads SMNVEV (reference sequence). The DNA for the CDR3 is TGTGCCAGCAGTCCCAGGGGGTTAGCGAGTAATGAGCAGTTCTTC. Translated: CASSPRGLASNEQFF.

This clonotype came up a few times. The chain employs TRBV6-5 and TRBJ1-2, with D perhaps matching TRBD1 (6 bases). Trimming left V 2 bases short and J 4 bases short, with 11 bases between. This CDR3 has 14 residues. Germline values: CDR1 MNHEY, CDR2 SVGAGI. In DNA form, the CDR3 reads TGTGCCAGCAGTTACGCCAGGGGCCCCTATGGCTACACCTTC. It codes for CASSYARGPYGYTF.

The genes are TRBV5-1 and TRBJ2-7; 9 bases fit TRBD2. Per germline, CDR1 SGHRS and CDR2 YFSETQ. This CDR3 is built from 14 residues. Losses at the gene ends were 4 bases for V and 2 bases for J; bases not matched to a gene: 4. The CDR3 spells CASSHSGSAYEQYF. CDR3 in DNA: TGCGCCAGCAGCCATAGCGGGAGCGCCTACGAGCAGTACTTC. Supplemented by reference TRBV5-1 and TRBJ2-7, the full variable domain reads KAGVTQTPRYLIKTRGQQVTLSCSPISGHRSVSWYQQTPGQGLQFLFEYFSETQRNKGNFPGRFSGRQFSNSRSEMNVSTLELGDSALYLCASSHSGSAYEQYFGPGTRLTVT.

The J gene is TRBJ1-5, the V gene TRBV6-5; tentatively, D is TRBD1 (6 bases). The CDR3 contains 15 residues. In germline, CDR1 is MNHEY, CDR2 SVGAGI. The V gene lost 4 bases and the J gene lost 4 bases, with 14 bases spanning the gap. The DNA of the CDR3 is TGTGCCAGCAGTTCCCCCACAGGGTTAAATCAGCCCCAGCATTTT. This codes for CASSSPTGLNQPQHF.

The V and J genes are TRBV2 and TRBJ1-5; D gene uncertain. The CDR3 length is 13 residues. Germline V gene data show CDR1 as SNHLY and CDR2 as FYNNEI. Deletions cut 6 bases from V and 9 bases from J, with 15 bases between. The CDR3 DNA reads as TGTGCCAGCAGGGGAAGGCTGTCTCTGCCCCAGCATTTT. Translated, it gives CASRGRLSLPQHF.

This clonotype occurred a few times. The chain couples TRBV19 to TRBJ1-5; D gene unclear. The CDR3 runs 12 residues. The germline V gene has CDR1 LNHDA and CDR2 SQIVND (reference sequence). V lost 6 bases to trimming and J lost 7 bases, with 10 bases between them. This CDR3 reads CASSPVRQPQHF. Written as DNA, the CDR3 is TGTGCCAGTAGCCCGGTCAGGCAGCCCCAGCATTTT.

The genes are TRBV7-2 and TRBJ1-1; 8 nucleotides match TRBD1. From germline, CDR1 is SGHTA and CDR2 FQGNSA. There are 14 residues in the CDR3. V trimming: 5 bases; J trimming: 4 bases; junction bases outside the gene matches: 6. The chain's CDR3 is CASSPSGGSTEAFF. Written as DNA, the CDR3 is TGTGCCAGCAGCCCCTCAGGGGGCAGCACTGAAGCTTTCTTT.